Here is one T cell receptor beta chain with its context. Its specificity is not known. This CDR3 is 15 amino acids long. Looked up from germline, CDR1 is LGHNA and CDR2 is YNFKEQ. The V gene lost 5 bases and the J gene lost 1 base, with 13 bases spanning the gap. The sample originates from a study of cytomegalovirus exposure and HLA in healthy donors. Study-level results: The study put some 150 TCR beta chains on its list as cytomegalovirus-associated.

Vbeta (60) and Jbeta (13) primers were used in the PCR. Assay: immunoSEQ multiplex PCR; the TCRdb copy retains only in-frame clones and omits some. Seen here are 95,000 to 150,000 clones, 60% to 85% observed once, and the top ten hold 1.2%. Sequencing was performed on PBMCs. The source of this sequence is a female donor in good health and CMV-seronegative. The chain carries TRBV4-2 and TRBJ2-3; tentatively, D is TRBD1 (7 bases). Written as DNA, the CDR3 is TGTGCCAGCAGCTCAGGAGGGGGCCGCACAGATACGCAGTATTTT. It is translated as CASSSGGGRTDTQYF.